These 17 T cell receptor beta chains originate from one sample sequenced in a study of blood T cell repertoires in COVID-19. The assay was immunoSEQ multiplex PCR, and TCRdb's table has in-frame clones only and misses some. This sample has about 190,000 clones, with approximately 84% found just once. The specimen was peripheral blood. These receptors came from a woman aged 70 to 79 with active or convalescent COVID-19.

The chain links TRBV18 to TRBJ1-5; TRBD1 aligns across 10 bases. The CDR3 has 14 amino acids. V lost 3 bases and J lost 7; bases outside the gene matches: 3. From germline, CDR1 is KGHSH and CDR2 LQKENI. The CDR3 region has the DNA TGTGCCAGCTCACCTCAGACAGGGGGCCAGCCCCAGCATTTT. It translates to CASSPQTGGQPQHF.

The V and J genes are TRBV9 and TRBJ1-2; maybe TRBD1 (5 bases). From germline, CDR1 is SGDLS and CDR2 YYNGEE. The CDR3 extends over 13 amino acids. V dropped 4 bases and J dropped 5 bases, with 12 bases sitting between them. The CDR3 reads CASSLPGGYGYTF. The CDR3 DNA sequence: TGTGCCAGCAGCTTACCCGGGGGGTATGGCTACACCTTC.

This clone has at least ten counts. The rearrangement uses TRBV4-1 and TRBJ1-5, with TRBD1 matching over 8 bases. This CDR3 spans 16 amino acids. Germline CDR1 and CDR2: MGHRA and YSYEKL. The V gene end was trimmed by 3 bases and the J gene end by 4 bases; junction bases not matched to a gene: 8. The CDR3 DNA is TGCGCCAGCAGCCATCCTGACAGGGGAGATAATCAGCCCCAGCATTTT. Its translation: CASSHPDRGDNQPQHF.

The CDR3 DNA follows: TGCGCCAGCATCCGGGGGGAGAGAGAAGCGGATACGCAGTATTTT. This sequence encodes CASIRGEREADTQYF. V usage is TRBV5-1 and J usage is TRBJ2-3; 7 positions match TRBD2. This CDR3 has 15 residues. Looked up from germline, CDR1 is SGHRS and CDR2 is YFSETQ. Unmatched junction bases numbered 13, after V lost 6 bases and J lost 6 bases.

V gene TRBV19 combines with J gene TRBJ2-7, with no clear D. Between the trimmed V and J ends, which lost 5 bases and 7 bases, there was a span of 15 bases. The germline V gene encodes CDR1 LNHDA and CDR2 SQIVND (reference sequence). CDR3 length equals 13 residues. CDR3 sequence (DNA): TGTGCCAGTAGTCGACTCGCCACGGGTGAGCAGTACTTC. It encodes CASSRLATGEQYF.

The chain is built from TRBV21-1 and TRBJ1-6; TRBD1 was called by the table and not checked on the DNA. TRBV21-1 is noted as a pseudogene. This CDR3 spans 13 amino acids. The CDR3 nucleotides read TGTGCCAACGACCGGGACAATAATTCACCCCTCCACTTT. This codes for CANDRDNNSPLHF.

The sample holds a few counts of this clone. The chain is built from TRBV27 and TRBJ1-5; 7 nucleotides agree with TRBD1. Trimming at V came to 10 bases and at J to 7 bases, leaving 10 bases not matched to a gene. Germline V gene lookup returns CDR1 MNHEY and CDR2 SMNVEV (reference sequence). The CDR3 covers 13 residues. CDR3 loop: CANRQGAGQPQHF. CDR3 nucleotide sequence: TGTGCCAACCGACAGGGAGCAGGCCAGCCCCAGCATTTT.

This chain joins TRBV27 and TRBJ2-2; D is ambiguous. Germline V gene lookup returns CDR1 MNHEY and CDR2 SMNVEV (reference sequence). V was trimmed by 3 bases and J by 2 bases, leaving 4 bases between them. CDR3 size: 13 residues. The CDR3 protein is CASSFLNTGELFF. In DNA, the CDR3 is TGTGCCAGCAGTTTCCTCAACACCGGGGAGCTGTTTTTT.

V is TRBV12-3 or TRBV12-4 and J is TRBJ1-3; D unresolved. The length of the CDR3 is 12 residues. The V gene lost 5 bases and the J gene lost 1 base, with 3 bases spanning the gap. This CDR3 is CASSQSGNTIYF. CDR3 DNA: TGTGCCAGCAGTCAATCTGGAAACACCATATATTTT.

J is TRBJ1-3 and V is TRBV6-6; 7 bases align to TRBD1. Germline V gives CDR1 MNHNY, CDR2 SVGAGI (reference sequence). This CDR3 is built from 16 residues. J gave up 2 bases and V 2 bases, and 6 bases lay outside the gene matches. The CDR3 protein is CASSYGGGLAGNTIYF. The CDR3 region has the DNA TGTGCCAGCAGTTACGGAGGGGGCCTCGCTGGAAACACCATATATTTT.

V gene TRBV6-5 combines with J gene TRBJ2-5; TRBD2 matches at 9 bases. CDR3 length equals 15 residues. V was pared by 5 bases and J by 4 bases, with 8 bases of the junction left unmatched. CDR1 is MNHEY and CDR2 is SVGAGI in the germline V gene. CDR3 sequence: CASSPLGGRGETQYF. CDR3 DNA: TGTGCCAGCAGTCCGCTTGGCGGGAGGGGAGAGACCCAGTACTTC.

The rearrangement uses TRBV29-1 and TRBJ2-1; tentatively, D is TRBD2 (5 bases). The CDR3 is 17 amino acids. V shed 1 base and J shed 6 bases, with 22 bases lying between them. Germline V gene data show CDR1 as SQVTM and CDR2 as ANQGSEA. CDR3 sequence (DNA): TGCAGCGTTGAAGCCCCTGGGAGTCCTCTTCTCGGCAATGAGCAGTTCTTC. It translates to CSVEAPGSPLLGNEQFF.

The V call is TRBV24-1, the J call TRBJ2-7; D gene unclear. Germline loops: CDR1 KGHDR, CDR2 SFDVKD. The CDR3 spans 14 residues. V was pared by 0 bases and J by 7 bases, with 12 bases between. In DNA, the CDR3 is TGTGCCACCAGTGATTTGCTTTCAGTGCGGGAGCAGTACTTC. Its protein is CATSDLLSVREQYF.

The V gene is TRBV4-1, the J gene TRBJ2-7; weak D call: TRBD1 (6 bases). The CDR3 sequence is 17 residues long. Germline lookup yields CDR1 MGHRA and CDR2 YSYEKL. Deletions cut 2 bases from V and 2 bases from J, with 19 bases between. CDR3 protein: CASSQRASGTLAYEQYF. The DNA of the CDR3 is TGCGCCAGCAGCCAAAGGGCGTCGGGGACATTAGCCTACGAGCAGTACTTC.

The rearrangement uses TRBV7-9 and TRBJ2-7; maybe TRBD2 (5 bases). The length of the CDR3 is 15 residues. Germline V gene data show CDR1 as SEHNR and CDR2 as FQNEAQ (reference sequence). V gave up 4 bases and J gave up 0 bases, with 13 bases separating them. The chain's CDR3 is CASSSPERASYEQYF. DNA for the CDR3: TGTGCCAGCAGCTCGCCGGAGAGGGCCTCCTACGAGCAGTACTTC.

This chain links TRBV28 with TRBJ1-4; weak D call: TRBD1 (5 bases). The CDR3 has 15 residues. V lost 2 bases and J lost 3, with 10 bases in between. Germline CDR1 and CDR2: MDHEN and SYDVKM. The CDR3 DNA follows: TGTGCCAGCAGTTTAGGAGGGGCCGCTAATGAAAAACTGTTTTTT. This translates into CASSLGGAANEKLFF.

V usage is TRBV24-1 and J usage is TRBJ2-7; 7 bases map to TRBD1. This CDR3 comprises 14 residues. The V segment lost 5 bases and the J segment 2 bases; nucleotides outside the gene matches: 5. Germline CDR1 KGHDR, CDR2 SFDVKD. The CDR3 sequence: CATSASQGAYEQYF. CDR3 in DNA: TGTGCCACCAGTGCCAGCCAGGGGGCCTACGAGCAGTACTTC.